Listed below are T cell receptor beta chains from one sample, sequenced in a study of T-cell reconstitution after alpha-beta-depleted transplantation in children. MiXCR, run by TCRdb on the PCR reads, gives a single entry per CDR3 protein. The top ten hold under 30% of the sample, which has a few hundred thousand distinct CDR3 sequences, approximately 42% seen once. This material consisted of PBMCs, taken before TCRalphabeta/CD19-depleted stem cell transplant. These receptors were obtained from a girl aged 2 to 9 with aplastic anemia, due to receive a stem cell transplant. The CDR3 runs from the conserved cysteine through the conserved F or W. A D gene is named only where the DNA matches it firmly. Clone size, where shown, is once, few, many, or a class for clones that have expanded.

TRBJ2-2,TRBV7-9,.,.,TGTGCCAGCAGCTTGGTGGGAGCGGGCGGGGAGCTGTTTTTT,CASSLVGAGGELFF
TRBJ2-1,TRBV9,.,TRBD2,TGTGCCAGCAGCGTAGACGGGAGGCCCTACAATGAGCAGTTCTTC,CASSVDGRPYNEQFF
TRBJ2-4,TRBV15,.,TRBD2,TGTGCCACCAGCAGAGTTGCGGGAGGGCCCGTCAAAAACATTCAGTACTTC,CATSRVAGGPVKNIQYF
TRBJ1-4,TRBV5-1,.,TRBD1,TGCGCCAGCAGTCTTGGACAGGTGGGAGAGAAACTGTTTTTT,CASSLGQVGEKLFF
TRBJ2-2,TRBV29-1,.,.,TGCAGCGTTGAAGATCCGGCAGTCGACACCGGGGAGCTGTTTTTT,CSVEDPAVDTGELFF
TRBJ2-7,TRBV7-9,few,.,TGTGCCAGCAGCCCGCGGACAGGCCGGGAGGAGCAGTACTTC,CASSPRTGREEQYF
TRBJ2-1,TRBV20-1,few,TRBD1,TGCAGTGCTAGAGACCAGACAGGGGGCATAAGCAATGAGCAGTTCTTC,CSARDQTGGISNEQFF
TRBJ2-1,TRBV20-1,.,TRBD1,TGCAGTGCTACCCCACAGGGGAACAACAATGAGCAGTTCTTC,CSATPQGNNNEQFF
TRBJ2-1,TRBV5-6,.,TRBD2,TGTGCCAGCAGCTTGGATGGTGGGAGGGCCGGAAATGAGCAGTTCTTC,CASSLDGGRAGNEQFF
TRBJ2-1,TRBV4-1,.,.,TGCGCCAGCAGCCAAGATCCGGGGCTAGCAGAGTACAATGAGCAGTTCTTC,CASSQDPGLAEYNEQFF
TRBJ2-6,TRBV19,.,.,TGTGCCAGTAGTATGGGCAGGGGATATGGGGCCAACGTCCTGACTTTC,CASSMGRGYGANVLTF
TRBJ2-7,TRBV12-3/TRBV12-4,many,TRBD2,TGTGCCAGCAGTTTCGGGGGGTCCTACGAGCAGTACTTC,CASSFGGSYEQYF
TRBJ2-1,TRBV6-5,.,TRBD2,TGTGCCAGCAGTTCCTCTTCTAGCGGGAGGAGAAATGAGCAGTTCTTC,CASSSSSSGRRNEQFF
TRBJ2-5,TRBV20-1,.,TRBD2,TGCAGTGCTAGAGGACGGGCTAGCGGGGGGGCCCGGGAGACCCAGTACTTC,CSARGRASGGARETQYF
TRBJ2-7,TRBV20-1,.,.,TGCAGTGCTAGCGGGGACACCTCCTACGAGCAGTACTTC,CSASGDTSYEQYF
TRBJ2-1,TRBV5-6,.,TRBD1,TGTGCCAGCCGTCGACAGGGGAGGTACAATGAGCAGTTCTTC,CASRRQGRYNEQFF
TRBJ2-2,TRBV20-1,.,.,TGCAGTGCTAGAGATCTTGGATGGGGTACAGACGGGGAGCTGTTTTTT,CSARDLGWGTDGELFF
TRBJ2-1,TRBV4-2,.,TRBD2,TGTGCCAGCAGCACTAGGACTAGCGGGAGCTCCAATGAGCAGTTCTTC,CASSTRTSGSSNEQFF
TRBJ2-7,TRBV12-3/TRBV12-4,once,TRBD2,TGTGCCAGCAGTGCCACTAGCGGGAGCTTCTTCTACGAGCAGTACTTC,CASSATSGSFFYEQYF
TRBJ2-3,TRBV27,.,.,TGTGCCAGCAGTTCTCCCTTAGATACGCAGTATTTT,CASSSPLDTQYF
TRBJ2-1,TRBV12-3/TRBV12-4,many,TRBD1,TGTGCCAGCAGTTTGGGTCAGGGGGACAATGAGCAGTTCTTC,CASSLGQGDNEQFF
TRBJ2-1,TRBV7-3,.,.,TGTGCCAGCAGCGGACCACCGGGAAGGGGAGTAGGGGATGAGCAGTTCTTC,CASSGPPGRGVGDEQFF
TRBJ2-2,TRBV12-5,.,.,TGTGCTAGTGGTCCCGGACTTGGGGAGCTGTTTTTT,CASGPGLGELFF
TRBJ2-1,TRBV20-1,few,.,TGCAGTGCCTCCACGGGGCGAGGTGAGCAGTTCTTC,CSASTGRGEQFF
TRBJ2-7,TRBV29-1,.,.,TGCAGCGTTGGGGCAGGACTGGCCTACGAGCAGTACTTC,CSVGAGLAYEQYF
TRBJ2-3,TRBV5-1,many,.,TGCGCCAGCAGCTCGCACACAGATACGCAGTATTTT,CASSSHTDTQYF
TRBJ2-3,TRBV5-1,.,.,TGCGCCAGCAGCGAGATTGCGGGGTTGTCGGGCACAGATACGCAGTATTTT,CASSEIAGLSGTDTQYF
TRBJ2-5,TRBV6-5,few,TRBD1,TGTGCCAGCAGTTACCGACAGGGTGAGGGGGAGACCCAGTACTTC,CASSYRQGEGETQYF
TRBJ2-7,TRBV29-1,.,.,TGCAGCGTTTCGGGACCCAGCTCCTACGAGCAGTACTTC,CSVSGPSSYEQYF
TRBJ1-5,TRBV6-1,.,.,TGTGCCAGCACCCAGGACGGTTTTCAGCCCCAGCATTTT,CASTQDGFQPQHF
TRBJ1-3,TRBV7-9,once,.,TGTGCCAGCAGCTCGGGCCCTGGAAACACCATATATTTT,CASSSGPGNTIYF
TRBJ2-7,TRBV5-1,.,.,TGCGCCAGCGCTGCGGGACAGAACTACGAGCAGTACTTC,CASAAGQNYEQYF
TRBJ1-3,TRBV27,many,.,TGTGCCAGCAGTCTGTGCCCCACCATATATTTT,CASSLCPTIYF
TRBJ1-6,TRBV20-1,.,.,TGCAGTGCTAGCGGGGTTTTTTATAATTCACCCCTCCACTTT,CSASGVFYNSPLHF
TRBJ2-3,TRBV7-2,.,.,TGTGCCAGCAGCTTAGTGGACGGCCATCAGTATTTT,CASSLVDGHQYF
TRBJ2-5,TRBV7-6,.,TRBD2,TGTGCCAGCAGGGCTACTGCGGGGGGGCTGTCGGGGGAGCAGTACTTC,CASRATAGGLSGEQYF
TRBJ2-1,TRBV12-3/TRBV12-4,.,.,TGTGCCAGCACTCCCTCCTGGGCGTTTAAAGGGTCCTACAATGAGCAGTTCTTC,CASTPSWAFKGSYNEQFF
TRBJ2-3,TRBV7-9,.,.,TGTGCCAGCAGCCCGTCGGAACGCACAGATACGCAGTATTTT,CASSPSERTDTQYF
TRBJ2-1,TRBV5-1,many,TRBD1,TGCGCCAGCAGCTTAGAACCAGGGGGCTATTCCTACAATGAGCAGTTCTTC,CASSLEPGGYSYNEQFF
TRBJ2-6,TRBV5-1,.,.,TGCGCCAGCAGCTTGAGGGCTTCTGGGGCCAACGTCCTGACTTTC,CASSLRASGANVLTF
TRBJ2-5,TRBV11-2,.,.,TGTGCCAGCAGCTCGGGTCAAACTAATTTAAAAGAGACCCAGTACTTC,CASSSGQTNLKETQYF
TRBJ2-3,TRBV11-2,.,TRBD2,TGTGCCAGCAGCTTAGATGGACTAGCGGGGGGGCCTAACGCAGATACGCAGTATTTT,CASSLDGLAGGPNADTQYF
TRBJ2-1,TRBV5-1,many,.,TGCGCCAGCAGCGGTCACAATGAGCAGTTCTTC,CASSGHNEQFF
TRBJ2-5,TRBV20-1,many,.,TGCAGTGCTAGTATTACCAACCTGCAAGAGACCCAGTACTTC,CSASITNLQETQYF
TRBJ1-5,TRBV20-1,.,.,TGCAGTGCTTCAAGGGGGGAAGAGCAGCCCCAGCATTTT,CSASRGEEQPQHF
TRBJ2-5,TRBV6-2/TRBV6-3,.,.,TGTGCCAGCAGGAGGCGTATGCAAGAGACCCAGTACTTC,CASRRRMQETQYF
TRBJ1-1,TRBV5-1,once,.,TGCGCCAGCAGCTCCAGTCTCACTGAAGCTTTCTTT,CASSSSLTEAFF
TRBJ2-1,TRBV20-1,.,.,TGCAGTGCTAGGGACTCTGGCCACAATGAGCAGTTCTTC,CSARDSGHNEQFF
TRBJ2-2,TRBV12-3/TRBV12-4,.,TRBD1,TGTGCCAGCAGTCGTAGACAGGGGGCGGGGACCGGGGAGCTGTTTTTT,CASSRRQGAGTGELFF
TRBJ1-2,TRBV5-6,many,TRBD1,TGTGCCAGCAGCGTGGGACAGGGGATAGTCGGCTACACCTTC,CASSVGQGIVGYTF
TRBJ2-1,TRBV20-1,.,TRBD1,TGCAGTGCTAGAGATCCCGACAGGGGCTCCTACAATGAGCAGTTCTTC,CSARDPDRGSYNEQFF
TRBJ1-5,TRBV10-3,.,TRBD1,TGTGCCATCAGTGAGGCTGTATTCCGGGACAGGGTGTGGAGCAATCAGCCCCAGCATTTT,CAISEAVFRDRVWSNQPQHF
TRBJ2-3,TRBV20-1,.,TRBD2,TGCAGTGCTAGAGAAAGGGACTATGGTTCAGATACGCAGTATTTT,CSARERDYGSDTQYF